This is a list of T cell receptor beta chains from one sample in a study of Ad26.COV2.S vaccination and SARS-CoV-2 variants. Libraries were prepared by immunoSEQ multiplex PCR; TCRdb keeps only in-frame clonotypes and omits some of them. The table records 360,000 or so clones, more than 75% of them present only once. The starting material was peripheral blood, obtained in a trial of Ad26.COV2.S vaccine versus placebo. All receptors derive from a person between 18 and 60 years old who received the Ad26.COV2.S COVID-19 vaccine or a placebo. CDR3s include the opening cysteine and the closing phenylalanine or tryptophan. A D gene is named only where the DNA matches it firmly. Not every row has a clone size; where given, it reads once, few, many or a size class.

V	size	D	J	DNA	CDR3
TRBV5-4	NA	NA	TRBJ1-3	TGTGCCAGCGGCGTTGCAGGCGGCTCTGGAAACACCATATATTTT	CASGVAGGSGNTIYF
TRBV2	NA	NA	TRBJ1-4	TGTGCCAGCAGCTGGGACCCAAATGAAAAACTGTTTTTT	CASSWDPNEKLFF
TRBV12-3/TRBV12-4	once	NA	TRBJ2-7	TGTGCCAGCAGTTTCCGTCGTGAGCAGTACTTC	CASSFRREQYF
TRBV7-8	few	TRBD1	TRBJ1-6	TGTGCCAGCAGCTTAGAGTATTGGGGACAGGCCCCGAGGTCCTATAATTCACCCCTCCACTTT	CASSLEYWGQAPRSYNSPLHF
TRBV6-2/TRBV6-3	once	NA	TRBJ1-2	TGTGCCAGCAGTTACTTGGGCAGCGGCTACACCTTC	CASSYLGSGYTF
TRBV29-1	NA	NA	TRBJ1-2	TGCAGCGTTGTTCAGGGTCCTCTTAAAGCTAACTATGGCTACACCTTC	CSVVQGPLKANYGYTF
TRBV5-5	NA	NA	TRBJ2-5	TGTGCCAGCAGCTCGTACCAAGAGACCCAGTACTTC	CASSSYQETQYF
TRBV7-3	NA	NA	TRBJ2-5	TGTGCCAGCAGCGCCCCCTCATCTGAGACCCAGTACTTC	CASSAPSSETQYF
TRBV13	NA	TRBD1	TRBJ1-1	TGTGCCAGCAGCGCAGGGACAGGGGAAGCTTTCTTT	CASSAGTGEAFF
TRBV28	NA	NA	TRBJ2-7	TGTGCCAGCAGTGTAACATCCTACGAGCAGTACTTC	CASSVTSYEQYF
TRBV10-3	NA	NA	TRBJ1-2	TGTGCCATCAGGACAGATAACTATGGCTACACCTTC	CAIRTDNYGYTF
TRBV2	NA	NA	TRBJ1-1	TGTGCCAGCAGGGAAAGTGGCGGGGGCACTGAAGCTTTCTTT	CASRESGGGTEAFF
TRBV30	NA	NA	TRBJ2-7	TGTGCCTGGAGTTTCTCGGACCACGAGCAGTACTTC	CAWSFSDHEQYF
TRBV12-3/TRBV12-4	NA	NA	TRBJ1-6	TGTGCCAGCAGTTTAGAGAATTCACCCCTCCACTTT	CASSLENSPLHF
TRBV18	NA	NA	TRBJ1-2	TGTGCCAGCTCCCTACGGGGCCCGAACTATGGCTACACCTTC	CASSLRGPNYGYTF
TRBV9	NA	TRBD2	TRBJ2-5	TGTGCCAGCAGCAATAACCCCGAGATAGCGGGCAGCCAAGAGACCCAGTACTTC	CASSNNPEIAGSQETQYF
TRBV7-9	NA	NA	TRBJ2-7	TGTGCCAGCAGCGCAGACCCCATCCCCGTGTATGCCTACGAGCAGTACTTC	CASSADPIPVYAYEQYF
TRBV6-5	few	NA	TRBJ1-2	TGTGCCAGCAGAAACCCCGGGGCCGATAACTATGGCTACACCTTC	CASRNPGADNYGYTF
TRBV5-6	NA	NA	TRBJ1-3	TGTGCCAGCAGCTTTCCCAGGGCGGGGAGCGAAAACACCATATATTTT	CASSFPRAGSENTIYF
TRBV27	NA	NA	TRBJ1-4	TGTGCCAGCAGTTTATCGAGTGGGACACCCGCAACTAATGAAAAACTGTTTTTT	CASSLSSGTPATNEKLFF
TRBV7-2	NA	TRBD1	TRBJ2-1	TGTGCCAGCAGCTTAGCGGGGACAGGGGTCTACAATGAGCAGTTCTTC	CASSLAGTGVYNEQFF
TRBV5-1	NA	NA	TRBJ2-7	TGCGCCAGCAGCTCCTACTACGAGCAGTACTTC	CASSSYYEQYF
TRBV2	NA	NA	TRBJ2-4	TGTGCCAGCAGGGTATTCGCCAAAAACATTCAGTACTTC	CASRVFAKNIQYF
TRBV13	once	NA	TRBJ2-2	TGTGCCAGCGGCCAAGAAACCACCGGGGAGCTGTTTTTT	CASGQETTGELFF
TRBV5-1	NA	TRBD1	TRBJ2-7	TGCGCCAGCAGCTCCGGACAGGGGGCGGGAGAGCAGTACTTC	CASSSGQGAGEQYF
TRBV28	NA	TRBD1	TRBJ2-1	TGTGCCAGCAGAGGGACAGGGCAGGGATATGAGCAGTTCTTC	CASRGTGQGYEQFF
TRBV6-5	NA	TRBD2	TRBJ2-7	TGTGCCAGCAGAGCCGGGACTAGCGGCCCCTACGAGCAGTACTTC	CASRAGTSGPYEQYF
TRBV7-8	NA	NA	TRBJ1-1	TGTGCCAGCAGCCGATACAAACGGGACTCCTTTAGACCTATGAACACTGAAGCTTTCTTT	CASSRYKRDSFRPMNTEAFF
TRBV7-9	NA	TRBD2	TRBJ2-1	TGTGCCAGCAGCTCAGCGGGGGCGCATCGGAATGAGCAGTTCTTC	CASSSAGAHRNEQFF
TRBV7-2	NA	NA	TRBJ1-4	TGTGCCAGCAGCTTAGCGAACAGAAATAATGAAAAACTGTTTTTT	CASSLANRNNEKLFF
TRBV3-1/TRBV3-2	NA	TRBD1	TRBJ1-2	TGTGCCAGCAGCCAGGATCCCGGGACAGGGTCTAACTATGGCTACACCTTC	CASSQDPGTGSNYGYTF
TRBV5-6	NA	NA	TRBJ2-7	TGTGCCAGCAGCTTGTTGGACGAGCAGTACTTC	CASSLLDEQYF
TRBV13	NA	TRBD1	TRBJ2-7	TGTGCCAGCTCTGTAGTAGGGACAGGCCCCTACGAGCAGTACTTC	CASSVVGTGPYEQYF
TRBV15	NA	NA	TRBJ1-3	TGTGCCACCAGCAGAGATCGGGGGCTTCCTGGAAACACCATATATTTT	CATSRDRGLPGNTIYF
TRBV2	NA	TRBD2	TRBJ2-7	TGTGCCAGCAAGGCTAGCGGGGGGTTATCTAGGGAGGAGCAGTACTTC	CASKASGGLSREEQYF
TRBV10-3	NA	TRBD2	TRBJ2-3	TGTGCCATCAGTCGTAGCGGGGGGAGCACAGATACGCAGTATTTT	CAISRSGGSTDTQYF
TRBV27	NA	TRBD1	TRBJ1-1	TGTGCCAGCAGTTCCGGGACAGGGGGCCGCACTGAAGCTTTCTTT	CASSSGTGGRTEAFF
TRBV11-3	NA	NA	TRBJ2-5	TGTGCCAGCAGCTTTCAGACGGAAGAGACCCAGTACTTC	CASSFQTEETQYF
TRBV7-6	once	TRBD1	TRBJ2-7	TGTGCCAGCAGCATTACCGGGACAGGGTACCGCGAGCAGTACTTC	CASSITGTGYREQYF
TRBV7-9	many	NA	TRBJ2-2	TGTGCCAGCAGTATCAGGGTAGCCGGGGAGCTGTTTTTT	CASSIRVAGELFF
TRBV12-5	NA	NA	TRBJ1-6	TGTGCTAGTGGTTTGGACAGGGTTTCTTCACCCCTCCACTTT	CASGLDRVSSPLHF
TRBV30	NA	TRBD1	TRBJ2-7	TGTGCCTGGAACCGGGACAGGGGGATCGAGCAGTACTTC	CAWNRDRGIEQYF
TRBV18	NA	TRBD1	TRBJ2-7	TGTGCCAGCTCACCACACCGGGACAGCCCCTACGAGCAGTACTTC	CASSPHRDSPYEQYF
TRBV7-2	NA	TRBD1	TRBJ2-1	TGTGCCAGCAGCCCCCAGGGGGCGCGGAATGAGCAGTTCTTC	CASSPQGARNEQFF
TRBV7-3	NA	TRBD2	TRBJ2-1	TGTGCCAGCAGCTTAAACTCAGCGGGGGGGTCCCGAAGCTCCTACAATGAGCAGTTCTTC	CASSLNSAGGSRSSYNEQFF
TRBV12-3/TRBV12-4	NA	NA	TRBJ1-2	TGTGCCAGCAGTTGGGGCAGCTATGGCTACACCTTC	CASSWGSYGYTF
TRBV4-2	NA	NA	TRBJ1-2	TGTGCCAGCAGCCAAAATCGGGACTTCCTTGGCTACACCTTC	CASSQNRDFLGYTF
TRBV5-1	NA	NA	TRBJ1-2	TGCGCCAGCAGCTTGGGTAATGGCTACACCTTC	CASSLGNGYTF
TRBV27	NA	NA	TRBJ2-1	TGTGCCAGCAGTCACGGCACCCGGGAGCAGTTCTTC	CASSHGTREQFF
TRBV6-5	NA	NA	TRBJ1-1	TGTGCCAGCAGGGAGGGGGGAGAAGCTTTCTTT	CASREGGEAFF
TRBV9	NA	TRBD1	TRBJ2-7	TGTGCCAGCAGCCCGGGGGACAGGGGGCTTCTCCCGTCAAGGATCGAGCAGTACTTC	CASSPGDRGLLPSRIEQYF
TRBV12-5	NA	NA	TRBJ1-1	TGTGCTAGTGGTTTGGGACGCCTGAACACTGAAGCTTTCTTT	CASGLGRLNTEAFF
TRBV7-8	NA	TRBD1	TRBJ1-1	TGTGCCAGCAGCCCCCAGGCCGGACAGGCGGTTTTCACTGAAGCTTTCTTT	CASSPQAGQAVFTEAFF
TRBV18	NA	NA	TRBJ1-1	TGTGCCAGCTCACTCAACATAGGGGTAGCTTTCTTT	CASSLNIGVAFF
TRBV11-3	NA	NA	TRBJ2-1	TGTGCCAGCAGCTTAGGAATGAGGCAGGAGCAGTTCTTC	CASSLGMRQEQFF
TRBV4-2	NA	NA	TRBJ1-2	TGTGCCAGCAGCCAAGAAACGGGGGCTCGCTATGGCTACACCTTC	CASSQETGARYGYTF